This T cell receptor (beta chain) emerged from a study of control samples from healthy donors and cancer patients. Trimming removed 3 bases from V and 4 bases from J, with 17 bases in between. Germline CDR1 reads SGHKS; CDR2 reads YYEKEE (reference sequence). The CDR3 has 16 amino acids. The data were produced by immunoSEQ multiplex PCR, yet TCRdb's version contains in-frame clones alone and is incomplete. Of around 80,000 clones listed, 91% are singletons. Turning to this clone: This CDR3 is also generated by other DNA sequences in the sample.

The gene calls are TRBV5-5 and TRBJ2-1; TRBD1 is a possible D gene (6 bases). The material sequenced was blood. The TCR was taken from a man aged 45-65 years in good health. DNA of the CDR3: TGTGCCAGCAGCTCGGCACCGGGGCAGGGGTACAATGAGCAGTTCTTC. Amino acid sequence: CASSSAPGQGYNEQFF.